This TCR beta chain originates from a study of blood T cell repertoires in COVID-19. Study context: Researchers got acute and convalescent COVID-19 samples from the United States, Italy and Spain. PBMCs, B-cell-depleted T cells, or T cells were the source of the cDNA or gDNA that made up the material.

Germline lookup yields CDR1 SNHLY and CDR2 FYNNEI. The CDR3 is made up of 12 amino acids. J was trimmed by 11 bases and V by 7 bases; bases with no gene match: 10. In the authors' workflow: Estimation of nucleated cell counts was performed using reference gene primer amplification. Measured with immunoSEQ multiplex PCR; TCRdb has only the in-frame clones, and not every one. The DNA was the basis for D and trimming; V, J and clone size are from that table. The data hold under 80,000 clones, with approximately 87% observed a single time. This clone was observed a single time. The receptor was isolated from a man aged 80 or over in a cohort sampled during active COVID-19. The chain has TRBV2 and TRBJ1-1; 7 bases match TRBD1. Sequencing used peripheral blood. CDR3 nucleotides: TGTGCCAGCACCCTACAAACAGGGGCGGCTTTCTTT. It specifies CASTLQTGAAFF.